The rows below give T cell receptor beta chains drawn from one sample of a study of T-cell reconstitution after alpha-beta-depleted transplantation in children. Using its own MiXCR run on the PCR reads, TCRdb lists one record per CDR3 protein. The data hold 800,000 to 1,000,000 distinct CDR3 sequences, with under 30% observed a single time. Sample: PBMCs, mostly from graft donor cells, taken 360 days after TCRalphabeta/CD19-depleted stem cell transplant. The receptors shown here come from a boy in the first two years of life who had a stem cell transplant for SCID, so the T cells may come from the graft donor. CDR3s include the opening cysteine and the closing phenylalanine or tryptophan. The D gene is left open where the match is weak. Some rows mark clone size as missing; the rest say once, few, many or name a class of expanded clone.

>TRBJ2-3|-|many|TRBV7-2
TGTGCCAGCAGCTTCAGTCGGCTCACAGATACGCAGTATTTT
CASSFSRLTDTQYF
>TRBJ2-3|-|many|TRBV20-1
TGCAGTCCTAGATACGGGCGGGGGCTCTATACGCAGTATTTT
CSPRYGRGLYTQYF
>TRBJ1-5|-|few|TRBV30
TGTGCCTGGAGTGATGGGAGCAATCAGCCCCAGCATTTT
CAWSDGSNQPQHF
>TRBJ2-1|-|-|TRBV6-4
TGTGCCAGCAGGACTAGAACCAACAATGAGCAGTTCTTC
CASRTRTNNEQFF
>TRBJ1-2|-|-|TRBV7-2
TGTGCCAGCAGCTTCGGTCCCGTGGGGAACATCTATGGCTACACCTTC
CASSFGPVGNIYGYTF
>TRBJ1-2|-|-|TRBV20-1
TGCAGTGCCAACAGAGCAGGGTCCCACTATGGCTACACCTTC
CSANRAGSHYGYTF
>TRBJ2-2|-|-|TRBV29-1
TGCAGCGTGGACCGGGACACGAACACCGGGGAGCTGTTTTTT
CSVDRDTNTGELFF
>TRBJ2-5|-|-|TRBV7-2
TGTGCCAGCAGCTTAACTCCGGGGGCGACCCAGTACTTC
CASSLTPGATQYF
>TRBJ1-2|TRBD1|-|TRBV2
TGTGCCAGCAGATTGGACAGGGTCCATGGCTACACCTTC
CASRLDRVHGYTF
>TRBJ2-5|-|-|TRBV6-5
TGTGCCAGCAGTTACTCATCACAAGAGACCCAGTACTTC
CASSYSSQETQYF
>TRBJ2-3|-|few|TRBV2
TGTGCCAGCGGAATAGATCTCACAGATACGCAGTATTTT
CASGIDLTDTQYF
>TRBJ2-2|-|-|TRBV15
TGTGCCACCAGCAGAGATAAGCTAGTAACCTTTCCGGGCCCCGGGGAGCTGTTTTTT
CATSRDKLVTFPGPGELFF
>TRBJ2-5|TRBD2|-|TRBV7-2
TGTGCCAGCAGCTTAGGGGGGGGACCAATCTCAGAGACCCAGTACTTC
CASSLGGGPISETQYF
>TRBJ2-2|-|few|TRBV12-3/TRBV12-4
TGTGCCATCCTTACCTCATTGGTGACCGGGGAGCTGTTTTTT
CAILTSLVTGELFF
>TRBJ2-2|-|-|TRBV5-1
TGCGCCAGCAGCTTGGTGGGTCCCGGGGCGAACACCGGGGAGCTGTTTTTT
CASSLVGPGANTGELFF
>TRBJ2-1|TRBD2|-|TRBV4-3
TGCGCCAGCAGCCAGACTAGCGGGGGGACCGAGCAGTTCTTC
CASSQTSGGTEQFF
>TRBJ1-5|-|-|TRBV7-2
TGTGCCAGCAGCCCAGTGACGGGGAGGCGCAATCAGCCCCAGCATTTT
CASSPVTGRRNQPQHF
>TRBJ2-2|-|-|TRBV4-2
TGTGCCAGCAGCCCTAATGAGGGCTTCCACACCGGGGAGCTGTTTTTT
CASSPNEGFHTGELFF
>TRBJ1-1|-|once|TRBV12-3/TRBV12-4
TGTGCCAGCAGCAGGGGATATGGCACTGAAGCTTTCTTT
CASSRGYGTEAFF